This T cell receptor beta chain was profiled in a study of technical replicates of blood from a few donors listed by TCRdb under 2017. The library was built by means of the immunoSEQ multiplex PCR assay. Drawn from immuneACCESS, this table holds only the in-frame rearrangements with V and J called that TCRdb kept. Clones are partly lost; checked studies trace under half to an unresolved V gene and leave the rest unexplained. The sample table records over 80,000 clones; 95% to 96% of these occur just once. Roughly 0.33% of the sample lies in the top ten. About this clone itself: Its binding antigen is unknown. Nothing much larger sits one base from this clone, and base qualities are not available.

A distance of 14 bases separates the germline ends of V and J, which lose 1 base and 10 bases respectively. Inclusive of the bounding cysteine and phenylalanine, the CDR3 is 14 residues long. The kept DNA is CDR3 alone, 42 bases in frame from the first base. Based on the germline V gene, the CDR1 and CDR2 sequences are SNHLY and FYNNEI. This TCR came from a human donor in good health. This sequence uses TRBV2 and TRBJ2-4; TRBD2 could be the D gene, as 6 bases match. The sample was T cells isolated from PBMCs. The DNA sequence follows: TGTGCCAGCAGTGAAGGGCTGGGGACTCAGATTCAGTACTTC. This translates into CASSEGLGTQIQYF.